The next 17 T cell receptor beta chains were all read from a single sample in a study of T cell responses to AZD1222 COVID-19 vaccine. Sequencing used immunoSEQ multiplex PCR; TCRdb keeps in-frame clones, though not all of them. In the table there are 150,000 to 200,000 clones, 92% of which are singletons. The source material was peripheral blood, sampled 28 days after the second AZD1222 dose. These receptors originate from an adult who received the AZD1222 COVID-19 vaccine.

This chain connects TRBV5-1 to TRBJ2-3; D is uncertain. The CDR3 is 16 residues long. Trimming removed 4 bases from V and 2 bases from J, with 17 bases in between. Germline V gene sequence: CDR1 SGHRS, CDR2 YFSETQ. CDR3: CASSVATLYLTDTQYF. The DNA for the CDR3 is TGCGCCAGCAGCGTCGCGACTCTTTATCTCACAGATACGCAGTATTTT.

This clone occurred once. The chain links TRBV30 to TRBJ2-1; the D is unclear. This CDR3 spans 13 amino acids. The germline gives CDR1 GTSNPN, CDR2 SVGIG (reference sequence). V shed 1 base and J shed 0 bases, with 4 bases lying between them. CDR3: CAWSESSYNEQFF. Here the CDR3 DNA reads TGTGCCTGGAGTGAGAGCTCCTACAATGAGCAGTTCTTC.

This rearrangement joins TRBV5-6 to TRBJ1-2, with TRBD1 matching over 7 bases. Germline CDR1 is SGHDT and CDR2 is YYEEEE. The junction had 7 bases not matched to a gene; V was cut back by 1 base and J by 4 bases. This CDR3 has 15 residues. CDR3 residues: CASSLIRGPSYGYTF. The CDR3 DNA is TGTGCCAGCAGCTTGATAAGGGGGCCTAGCTATGGCTACACCTTC.

The chain uses TRBV27 and TRBJ2-6; D call uncertain. Germline V lookup: CDR1 MNHEY, CDR2 SMNVEV (reference sequence). The V and J ends lost 2 bases and 2 bases respectively, with 7 bases between them. The CDR3 runs to 15 residues. This CDR3 is CASSLVLAGANVLTF. The CDR3 nucleotides are TGTGCCAGCAGTTTAGTGTTGGCTGGGGCCAACGTCCTGACTTTC. Full variable domain (outside the CDR3, taken from reference TRBV27 and TRBJ2-6): EAQVTQNPRYLITVTGKKLTVTCSQNMNHEYMSWYRQDPGLGLRQIYYSMNVEVTDKGDVPEGYKVSRKEKRNFPLILESPSPNQTSLYFCASSLVLAGANVLTFGAGSRLTVL.

The chain links TRBV9 to TRBJ2-2, with D possibly being TRBD2 (6 bases). Germline CDR1 SGDLS, CDR2 YYNGEE. The CDR3 contains 17 residues. Trimming stripped 0 bases from V and 0 bases from J, with 12 bases between. CDR3 sequence: CASSVVASDPNTGELFF. The CDR3 nucleotides are TGTGCCAGCAGCGTAGTCGCTAGCGATCCGAACACCGGGGAGCTGTTTTTT. The full variable domain, with the rest looked up from reference TRBV9 and TRBJ2-2, is DSGVTQTPKHLITATGQRVTLRCSPRSGDLSVYWYQQSLDQGLQFLIQYYNGEERAKGNILERFSAQQFPDLHSELNLSSLELGDSALYFCASSVVASDPNTGELFFGEGSRLTVL.

This sequence joins TRBV6-5 and TRBJ1-2, with D possibly TRBD1 on 6 matching bases. The V gene's germline CDR1 is MNHEY and CDR2 SVGAGI. The length of the CDR3 is 15 residues. V was clipped by 7 bases and J by 7 bases, with 22 bases between them. The CDR3: CASTAVTRGRGGYTF. The CDR3 nucleotides are TGTGCCAGCACCGCAGTCACCCGGGGCAGGGGTGGCTACACCTTC.

This rearrangement joins TRBV18 to TRBJ1-4; D ambiguous. Germline CDR1 is KGHSH and CDR2 is LQKENI. The CDR3 runs 15 residues. V dropped 3 bases and J dropped 7 bases, with 15 bases sitting between them. The CDR3 is CASSPPGLSGEKLFF. The CDR3 DNA reads as TGTGCCAGCTCACCCCCAGGCCTGAGCGGTGAAAAACTGTTTTTT.

The genes are TRBV27 and TRBJ1-2; D gene unclear. CDR3 size: 13 residues. Trimming cost V 3 bases and J 5 bases, with 10 bases left between them. The germline V gene has CDR1 MNHEY and CDR2 SMNVEV (reference sequence). CDR3 bases: TGTGCCAGCAGTTTTGGAGCGACGTATGGCTACACCTTC. Translating it yields CASSFGATYGYTF.

The V gene is TRBV2, the J gene TRBJ1-5; D perhaps matches TRBD1 (5 bases). Trimming removed 4 bases at V and 2 bases at J, with 15 bases between. This CDR3 has 16 amino acids. Germline loops: CDR1 SNHLY, CDR2 FYNNEI. CDR3 residues: CASSAFDSLGNQPQHF. The CDR3 nucleotides read TGTGCCAGCAGTGCCTTTGACAGCTTGGGCAATCAGCCCCAGCATTTT. The full variable domain, with the rest looked up from reference TRBV2 and TRBJ1-5, is EPEVTQTPSHQVTQMGQEVILRCVPISNHLYFYWYRQILGQKVEFLVSFYNNEISEKSEIFDDQFSVERPDGSNFTLKIRSTKLEDSAMYFCASSAFDSLGNQPQHFGDGTRLSIL.

The J gene is TRBJ2-3, the V gene TRBV7-3; no clear D. The CDR3 loop spans 12 amino acids. In germline, CDR1 is SGHTA, CDR2 FQGTGA. V lost 5 bases and J 2 bases, leaving 5 bases between the germline ends. CDR3 bases: TGTGCCAGCAGCCCCGACACAGATACGCAGTATTTT. This encodes CASSPDTDTQYF. The full variable domain, rest sourced from reference TRBV7-3 and TRBJ2-3, is GAGVSQTPSNKVTEKGKYVELRCDPISGHTALYWYRQSLGQGPEFLIYFQGTGAADDSGLPNDRFFAVRPEGSVSTLKIQRTERGDSAVYLCASSPDTDTQYFGPGTRLTVL.

This chain joins TRBV6-6 and TRBJ2-3; D not certain. The germline gives CDR1 MNHNY, CDR2 SVGAGI (reference sequence). This CDR3 is 14 amino acids long. The V end was cut by 7 bases, the J end by 0 bases, with 11 bases between. The CDR3 DNA is TGTGCCAGCATGGGCCATCTAAGCACAGATACGCAGTATTTT. This encodes CASMGHLSTDTQYF.

CDR3 residues: CASELGGRPSYEQYF. CDR3 nucleotides: TGTGCCAGCGAGTTGGGGGGGAGGCCTAGCTACGAGCAGTACTTC. The chain is built from TRBV6-5 and TRBJ2-7; 7 positions agree with TRBD2. Germline lookup yields CDR1 MNHEY and CDR2 SVGAGI. The V segment lost 8 bases and the J segment 3 bases; nucleotides outside the gene matches: 13. The CDR3 is 15 amino acids.

The chain carries TRBV29-1 and TRBJ1-2, with a possible D match to TRBD1 (5 bases). The CDR3 is 11 residues long. V lost 5 bases and J lost 7, with 11 bases in between. Germline assignment: CDR1 SQVTM and CDR2 ANQGSEA. CDR3 protein: CSVWQGGGYTF. In nucleotides, the CDR3 is TGCAGCGTTTGGCAGGGAGGTGGCTACACCTTC. The full variable domain, completed using reference TRBV29-1 and TRBJ1-2, is SAVISQKPSRDICQRGTSLTIQCQVDSQVTMMFWYRQQPGQSLTLIATANQGSEATYESGFVIDKFPISRPNLTFSTLTVSNMSPEDSSIYLCSVWQGGGYTFGSGTRLTVV.

The rearrangement joins TRBV28 to TRBJ2-5, with D possibly being TRBD1 or TRBD2 (5 bases each). The CDR3 spans 15 residues. Germline V gene sequence: CDR1 MDHEN, CDR2 SYDVKM. Trimming cost V 4 bases and J 4 bases, with 16 bases left between them. As DNA, the CDR3 is TGTGCCAGCAGTTCCTTCAGGGTAGAGGGAGAGACCCAGTACTTC. The encoded protein is CASSSFRVEGETQYF.

This chain links TRBV11-2 with TRBJ1-4, with unresolved D. From germline, CDR1 is SGHAT and CDR2 FQNNGV. Between the trimmed V and J ends, which lost 5 bases and 8 bases, there was a span of 9 bases. The CDR3 spans 12 residues. The CDR3 region has the DNA TGTGCCAGCAGCCAGTTGGGGGAAAAACTGTTTTTT. It specifies CASSQLGEKLFF.

The chain carries TRBV13 and TRBJ2-7, with D tentatively TRBD2 (5 bases). Deletions cut 0 bases from V and 4 bases from J, with 7 bases between. The CDR3 contains 13 residues. Germline CDR1 reads PRHDT; CDR2 reads FYEKMQ (reference sequence). In nucleotides, the CDR3 is TGTGCCAGCAGCTTAGGGCGGGTTTACGAGCAGTACTTC. Encoded protein: CASSLGRVYEQYF.

The chain links TRBV10-3 to TRBJ1-2; 11 bases map to TRBD1. The CDR3 covers 14 residues. Unmatched junction bases numbered 3, after V lost 6 bases and J lost 3 bases. Germline V lookup: CDR1 ENHRY, CDR2 SYGVKD. The CDR3 loop is CAIRRTGGDYGYTF. The CDR3 DNA reads TGTGCCATCAGGAGGACAGGGGGCGACTATGGCTACACCTTC.